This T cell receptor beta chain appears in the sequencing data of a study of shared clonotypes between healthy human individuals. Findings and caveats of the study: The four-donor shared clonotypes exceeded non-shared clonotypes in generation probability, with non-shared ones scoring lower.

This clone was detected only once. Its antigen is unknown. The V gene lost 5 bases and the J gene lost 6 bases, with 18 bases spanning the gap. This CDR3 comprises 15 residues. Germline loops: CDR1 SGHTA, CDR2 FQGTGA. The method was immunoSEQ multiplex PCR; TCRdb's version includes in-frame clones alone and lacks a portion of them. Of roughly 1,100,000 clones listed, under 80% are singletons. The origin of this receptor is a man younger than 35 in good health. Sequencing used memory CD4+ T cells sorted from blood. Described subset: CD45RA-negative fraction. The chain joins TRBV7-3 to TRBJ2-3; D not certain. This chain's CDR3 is CASSESLAAADTQYF. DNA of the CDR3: TGTGCCAGCAGCGAGAGCTTAGCTGCGGCCGATACGCAGTATTTT.